This TCR beta chain emerged from a study of PD-1 blockade in classical Hodgkin lymphoma. Only in-frame clones appear in the TCRdb table, and some are missing; sequencing was by immunoSEQ multiplex PCR. Of about 52,000 clones listed, more than 75% are singletons. This CDR3 is built from 14 residues. Trimming at V came to 6 bases and at J to 3 bases, leaving 5 bases not matched to a gene. CDR1 is MDHEN and CDR2 is SYDVKM in the germline V gene. Time point here: cycle 4 day 1 (C4D1), after six to seven weeks of nivolumab. All the patients suffered relapse after autologous stem cell transplantation, and brentuximab vedotin exposure differed.

V usage is TRBV28 and J usage is TRBJ2-3; 8 bases match TRBD2. This sample comprised peripheral blood mononuclear cells (PBMCs), obtained before the fourth cycle of nivolumab. The receptor was derived from a human donor with classical Hodgkin lymphoma. The CDR3 protein is CASSLGGATDTQYF. CDR3 nucleotides: TGTGCCAGCAGCCTCGGGGGGGCGACAGATACGCAGTATTTT.